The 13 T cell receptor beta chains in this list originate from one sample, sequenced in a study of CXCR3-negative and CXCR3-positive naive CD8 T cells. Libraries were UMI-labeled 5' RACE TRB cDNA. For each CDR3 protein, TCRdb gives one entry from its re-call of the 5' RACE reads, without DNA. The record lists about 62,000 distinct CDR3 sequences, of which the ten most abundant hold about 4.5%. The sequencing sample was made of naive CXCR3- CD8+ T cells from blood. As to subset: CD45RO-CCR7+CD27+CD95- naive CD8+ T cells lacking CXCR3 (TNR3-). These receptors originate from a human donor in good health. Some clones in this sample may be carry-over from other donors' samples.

The CDR3 sequence is CASSYPSGDSQETQYF. The chain has TRBV7-9 and TRBJ2-5; TCRdb's assignment of TRBD1 cannot be checked, as there is no DNA. The CDR3 has 16 amino acids. CDR1 SEHNR and CDR2 FQNEAQ come from the germline V gene (reference sequence).

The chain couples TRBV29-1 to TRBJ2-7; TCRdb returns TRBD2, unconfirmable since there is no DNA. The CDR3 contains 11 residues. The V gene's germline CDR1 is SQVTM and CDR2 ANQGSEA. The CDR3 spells CSVGEGYEQYF.

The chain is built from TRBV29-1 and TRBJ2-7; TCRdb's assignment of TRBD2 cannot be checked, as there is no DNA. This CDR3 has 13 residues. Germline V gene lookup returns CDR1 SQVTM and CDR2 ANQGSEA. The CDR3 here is CSVEDQGGSEQYF.

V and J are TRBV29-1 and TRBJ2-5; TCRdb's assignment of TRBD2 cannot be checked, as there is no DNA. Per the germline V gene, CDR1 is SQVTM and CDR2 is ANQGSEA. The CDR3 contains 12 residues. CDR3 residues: CSGEGLEETQYF.

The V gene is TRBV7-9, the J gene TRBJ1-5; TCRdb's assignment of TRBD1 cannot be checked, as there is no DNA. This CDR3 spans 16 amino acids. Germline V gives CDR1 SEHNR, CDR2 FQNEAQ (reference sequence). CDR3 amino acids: CASSPSETGRNQPQHF.

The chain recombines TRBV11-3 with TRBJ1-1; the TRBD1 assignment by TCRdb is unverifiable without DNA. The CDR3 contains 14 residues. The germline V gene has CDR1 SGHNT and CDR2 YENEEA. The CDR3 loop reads CASSATGDGTEAFF.

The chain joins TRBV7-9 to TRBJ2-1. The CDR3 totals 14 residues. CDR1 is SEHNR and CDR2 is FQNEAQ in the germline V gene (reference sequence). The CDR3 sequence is CASSLALGYNEQFF. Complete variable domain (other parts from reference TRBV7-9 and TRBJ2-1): DTGVSQNPRHKITKRGQNVTFRCDPISEHNRLYWYRQTLGQGPEFLTYFQNEAQLEKSRLLSDRFSAERPKGSFSTLEIQRTEQGDSAMYLCASSLALGYNEQFFGPGTRLTVL.

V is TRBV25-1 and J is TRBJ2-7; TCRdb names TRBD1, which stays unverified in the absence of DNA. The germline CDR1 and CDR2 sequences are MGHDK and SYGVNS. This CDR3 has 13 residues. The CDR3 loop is CASSATGSYEQYF.

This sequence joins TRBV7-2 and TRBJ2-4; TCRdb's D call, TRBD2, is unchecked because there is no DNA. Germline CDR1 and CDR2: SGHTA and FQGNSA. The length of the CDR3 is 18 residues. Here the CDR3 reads CASSPDWRENIAKNIQYF.

CDR3 sequence reads: CASHQLDRGKWNEQFF. The genes are TRBV9 and TRBJ2-1; TCRdb's D call of TRBD1 is untestable without DNA. The CDR3 runs to 16 residues. CDR1 SGDLS and CDR2 YYNGEE come from the germline V gene.

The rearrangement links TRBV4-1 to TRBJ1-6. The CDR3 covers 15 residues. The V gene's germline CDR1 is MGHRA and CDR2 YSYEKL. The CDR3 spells CASSQETLTNSPLHF.

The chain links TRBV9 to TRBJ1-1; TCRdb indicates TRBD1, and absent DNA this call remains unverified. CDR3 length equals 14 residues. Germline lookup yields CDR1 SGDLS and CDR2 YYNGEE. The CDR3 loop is CASSRGYSGTEAFF.

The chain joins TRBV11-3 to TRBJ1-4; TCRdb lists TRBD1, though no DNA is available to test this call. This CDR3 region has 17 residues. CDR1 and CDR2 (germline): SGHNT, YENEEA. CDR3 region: CASSFHRVTKTNEKLFF.